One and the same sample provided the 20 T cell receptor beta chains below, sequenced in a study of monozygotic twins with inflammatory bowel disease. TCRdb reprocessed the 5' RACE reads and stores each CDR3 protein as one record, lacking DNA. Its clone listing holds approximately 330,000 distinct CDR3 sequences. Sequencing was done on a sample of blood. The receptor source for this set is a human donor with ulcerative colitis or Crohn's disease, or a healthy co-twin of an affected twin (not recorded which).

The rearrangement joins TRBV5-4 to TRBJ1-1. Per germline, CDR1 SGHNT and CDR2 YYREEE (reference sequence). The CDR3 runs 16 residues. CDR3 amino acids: CASSLTVGDVNTEAFF.

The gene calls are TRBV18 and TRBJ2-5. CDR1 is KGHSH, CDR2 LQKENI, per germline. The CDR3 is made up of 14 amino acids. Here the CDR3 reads CASSPQQVEETQYF.

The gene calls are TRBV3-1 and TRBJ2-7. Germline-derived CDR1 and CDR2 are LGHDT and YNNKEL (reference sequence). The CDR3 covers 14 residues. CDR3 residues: CASSQERYTYEQYF.

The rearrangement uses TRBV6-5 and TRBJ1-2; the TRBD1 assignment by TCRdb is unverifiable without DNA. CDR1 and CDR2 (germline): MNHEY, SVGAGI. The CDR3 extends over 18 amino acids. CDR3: CASSYSINLGTGHYGYTF.

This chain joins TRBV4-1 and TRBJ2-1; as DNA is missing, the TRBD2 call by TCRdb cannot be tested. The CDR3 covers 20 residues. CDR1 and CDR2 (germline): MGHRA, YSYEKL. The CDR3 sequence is CASSQYVLTSGVPIRNEQFF.

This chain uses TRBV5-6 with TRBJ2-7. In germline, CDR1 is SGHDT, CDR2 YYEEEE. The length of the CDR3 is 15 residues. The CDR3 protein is CASSSQLTATYEQYF.

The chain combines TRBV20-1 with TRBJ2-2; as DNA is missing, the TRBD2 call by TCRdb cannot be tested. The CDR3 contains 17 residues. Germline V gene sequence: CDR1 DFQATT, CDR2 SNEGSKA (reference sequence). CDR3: CSAPGPLSGRNTGELFF.

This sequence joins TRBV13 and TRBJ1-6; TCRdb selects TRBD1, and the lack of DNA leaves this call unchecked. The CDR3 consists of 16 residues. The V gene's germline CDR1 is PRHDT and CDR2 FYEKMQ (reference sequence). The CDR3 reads CASSLIRGGLNSPLHF.

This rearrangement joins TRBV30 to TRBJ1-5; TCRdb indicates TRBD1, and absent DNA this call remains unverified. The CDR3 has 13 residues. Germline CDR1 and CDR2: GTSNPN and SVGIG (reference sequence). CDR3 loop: CAWSRGDRQPQHF.

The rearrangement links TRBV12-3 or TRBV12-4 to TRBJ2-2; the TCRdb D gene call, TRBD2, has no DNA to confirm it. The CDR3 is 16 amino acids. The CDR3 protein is CASSFWSGAYTGELFF.

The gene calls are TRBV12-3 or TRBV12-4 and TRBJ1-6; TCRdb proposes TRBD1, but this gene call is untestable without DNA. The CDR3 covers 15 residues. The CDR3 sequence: CASSFTGVNNSPLHF.

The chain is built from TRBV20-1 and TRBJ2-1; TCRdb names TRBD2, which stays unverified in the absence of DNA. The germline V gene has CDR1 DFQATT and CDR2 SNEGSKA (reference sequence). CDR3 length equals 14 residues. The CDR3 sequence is CSARESGTINEQFF.

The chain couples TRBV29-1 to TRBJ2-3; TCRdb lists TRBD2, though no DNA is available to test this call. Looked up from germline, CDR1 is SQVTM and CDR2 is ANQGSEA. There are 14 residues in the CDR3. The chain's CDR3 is CSVLAGGSTDAQYF.

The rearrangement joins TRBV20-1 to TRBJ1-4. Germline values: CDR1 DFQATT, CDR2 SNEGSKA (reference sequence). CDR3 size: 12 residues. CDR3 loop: CSARTVYEKLFF.

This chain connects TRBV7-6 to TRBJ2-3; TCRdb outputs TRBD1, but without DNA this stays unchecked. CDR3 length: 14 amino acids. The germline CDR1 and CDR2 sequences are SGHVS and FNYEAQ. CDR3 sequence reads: CASSPTGRADTQYF.

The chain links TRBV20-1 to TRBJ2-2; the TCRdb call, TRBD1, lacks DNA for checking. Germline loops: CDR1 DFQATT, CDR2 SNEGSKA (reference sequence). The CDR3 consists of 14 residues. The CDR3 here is CSARNRGGTGELFF.

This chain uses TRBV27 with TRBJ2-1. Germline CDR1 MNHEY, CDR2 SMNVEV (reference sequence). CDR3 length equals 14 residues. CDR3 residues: CASSSRGSYNEQFF.

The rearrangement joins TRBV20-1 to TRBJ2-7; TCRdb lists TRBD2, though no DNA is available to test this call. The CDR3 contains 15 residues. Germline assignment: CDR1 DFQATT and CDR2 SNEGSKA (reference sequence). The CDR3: CSAMGEAGASYEQYF.

The CDR3 protein is CASSPGRGRRNEQFF. The chain uses TRBV28 and TRBJ2-1; TCRdb lists TRBD1, though no DNA is available to test this call. Germline lookup yields CDR1 MDHEN and CDR2 SYDVKM. The CDR3 runs to 15 residues.

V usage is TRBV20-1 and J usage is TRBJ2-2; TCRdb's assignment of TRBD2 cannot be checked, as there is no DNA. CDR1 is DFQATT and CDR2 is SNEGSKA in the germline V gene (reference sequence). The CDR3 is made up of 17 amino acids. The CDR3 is CSARNMSGPAYTGELFF.